The rows below give T cell receptor beta chains drawn from one sample of a study of response to subunit inactivated influenza vaccine. TCRdb independently ran MiXCR on the RT-PCR reads; one entry per CDR3 protein. The data hold 500,000 to 600,000 distinct CDR3 sequences, with 11% observed a single time. Separately, the same data were catalogued under a study of T cells expressing NK-cell markers.

The specimen comprised PBMCs from blood, sampled on the day of vaccination. The receptors derive from a middle-aged man who received an inactivated influenza vaccine. The CDR3 runs from the conserved cysteine through the conserved F or W. The D gene is left open where the match is weak. Clone sizes are given selectively: once, few, many, or a class where the clone is expanded.

v_call,j_call,clone_size,d_call,cdr3_length,cdr3_aa,cdr3_nt
TRBV6-1,TRBJ1-3,-,-,15,CASSRTANSGNTIYF,TGTGCCAGCAGTCGGACCGCCAACTCTGGAAACACCATATATTTT
TRBV20-1,TRBJ2-1,-,TRBD2,17,CSAKGLAGSIGINEQFF,TGCAGTGCCAAGGGACTAGCGGGTTCTATCGGGATCAATGAGCAGTTCTTC
TRBV5-1,TRBJ2-1,few,-,15,CASSLAWLEDNEQFF,TGCGCCAGCAGCTTGGCGTGGTTGGAGGACAATGAGCAGTTCTTC
TRBV5-1,TRBJ2-1,few,-,9,CASSLEPFF,TGCGCCAGCAGCTTGGAGCCGTTCTTC
TRBV12-5,TRBJ1-3,few,-,12,CASGSGGNTIYF,TGTGCTAGTGGTTCGGGGGGAAACACCATATATTTT
TRBV29-1,TRBJ2-1,many,-,14,CSVDWGIGSNEQFF,TGCAGCGTTGATTGGGGGATCGGGTCTAATGAGCAGTTCTTC
TRBV6-2/TRBV6-3,TRBJ2-5,few,TRBD2,12,CASSSGGQTQYF,TGTGCCAGCAGCAGCGGGGGACAGACCCAGTACTTC
TRBV6-1,TRBJ2-7,-,TRBD1,13,CASRRTGSHEQYF,TGTGCCAGCAGAAGGACAGGGTCGCACGAGCAGTACTTC
TRBV12-3/TRBV12-4,TRBJ1-4,-,-,11,CASRADEKLFF,TGTGCCAGCAGGGCGGATGAAAAACTGTTTTTT
TRBV20-1,TRBJ2-6,-,-,12,CSAAQGANVLTF,TGCAGTGCAGCGCAAGGGGCCAACGTCCTGACTTTC
TRBV27,TRBJ2-2,-,TRBD2,16,CASSFSTGGLTGELFF,TGTGCCAGCAGTTTCTCGACGGGGGGGCTGACCGGGGAGCTGTTTTTT
TRBV11-2,TRBJ2-3,many,-,16,CASSLWGSSSTDTQYF,TGTGCCAGCAGCTTATGGGGCAGCTCTAGCACAGATACGCAGTATTTT
TRBV10-3,TRBJ1-1,-,-,14,CAIRPGSSGTAAFF,TGTGCCATCAGGCCAGGGTCGTCGGGCACTGCAGCTTTCTTT
TRBV3-1,TRBJ2-1,few,-,16,CASSQDAKRVYNEQFF,TGTGCCAGCAGCCAAGATGCTAAGCGGGTCTACAATGAGCAGTTCTTC
TRBV5-1,TRBJ2-7,-,TRBD2,15,CASSLGLAHPYEQYF,TGCGCCAGCAGCTTGGGACTAGCGCACCCCTACGAGCAGTACTTC
TRBV12-3/TRBV12-4,TRBJ1-2,few,TRBD1,13,CAISPGQLYGYTF,TGTGCCATTTCACCGGGACAGCTCTATGGCTACACCTTC
TRBV24-1,TRBJ2-1,few,TRBD2,17,CATSDSGLAGAFNEQFF,TGTGCCACCAGTGACTCGGGACTAGCGGGAGCCTTCAATGAGCAGTTCTTC
TRBV20-1,TRBJ2-5,-,-,15,CSAPRLVSSLETQYF,TGCAGTGCTCCCCGACTAGTCTCGAGTCTGGAGACCCAGTACTTC
TRBV6-2/TRBV6-3,TRBJ1-2,-,-,13,CASSYGRQYGYTF,TGTGCCAGCAGTTACGGCCGACAGTATGGCTACACCTTC
TRBV12-3/TRBV12-4,TRBJ2-7,-,-,12,CASSLSREEQYF,TGTGCCAGCAGCCTAAGCCGGGAGGAGCAGTACTTC
TRBV15,TRBJ2-3,-,TRBD2,17,CATSRMTSGRGTDTQYF,TGTGCCACCAGCAGAATGACTAGCGGGAGGGGGACAGATACGCAGTATTTT
TRBV2,TRBJ2-7,many,TRBD2,14,CASRASGVSYEQYF,TGTGCCAGCAGAGCTAGCGGGGTCTCCTACGAGCAGTACTTC
TRBV4-3,TRBJ2-1,-,-,16,CASSQAYPSGANEQFF,TGCGCCAGCAGCCAAGCGTACCCGAGTGGCGCGAATGAGCAGTTCTTC
TRBV18,TRBJ2-5,few,TRBD1,15,CASSHLPGQQETQYF,TGTGCCAGCTCACATTTACCGGGACAGCAAGAGACCCAGTACTTC
TRBV12-3/TRBV12-4,TRBJ1-2,many,TRBD1,14,CASSKGQGNYGYTF,TGTGCCAGCAGCAAGGGACAGGGGAACTATGGCTACACCTTC
TRBV5-1,TRBJ2-2,-,-,15,CASSLENSVPGELFF,TGCGCCAGCAGCTTGGAGAACAGCGTACCCGGGGAGCTGTTTTTT
TRBV4-3,TRBJ2-7,-,-,14,CASSQDSASYEQYF,TGCGCCAGCAGCCAAGACTCAGCCTCCTACGAGCAGTACTTC
TRBV5-1,TRBJ2-7,-,TRBD1,13,CASSSGQGIEQYF,TGCGCCAGCAGCTCCGGACAGGGGATCGAGCAGTACTTC
TRBV20-1,TRBJ1-6,few,TRBD1,13,CSARTGGSSPLHF,TGCAGTGCTAGGACAGGGGGCAGCTCACCCCTCCACTTT
TRBV5-4,TRBJ1-2,-,TRBD1,15,CASSPDRGTNYGYTF,TGTGCCAGCAGCCCCGACAGGGGCACTAACTATGGCTACACCTTC
TRBV5-6,TRBJ1-2,few,-,15,CASSLAGAGNYGYTF,TGTGCCAGCAGCTTGGCCGGGGCAGGGAACTATGGCTACACCTTC
TRBV12-3/TRBV12-4,TRBJ2-3,many,-,17,CASSPMGRRGRTDTQYF,TGTGCCAGCAGTCCCATGGGACGCAGGGGACGCACAGATACGCAGTATTTT
TRBV29-1,TRBJ2-1,-,-,11,CSVYRANEQFF,TGCAGCGTTTACAGGGCGAATGAGCAGTTCTTC
TRBV20-1,TRBJ1-1,-,-,14,CSANPGSLNTEAFF,TGCAGTGCTAACCCGGGGTCCTTGAACACTGAAGCTTTCTTT
TRBV13,TRBJ1-2,-,-,13,CASSFTGPEGYTF,TGTGCCAGCAGCTTTACGGGACCCGAAGGCTACACCTTC
TRBV29-1,TRBJ2-7,many,TRBD2,14,CSVGFGSGFYEQYF,TGCAGCGTTGGCTTTGGTAGCGGGTTCTACGAGCAGTACTTC
TRBV6-2/TRBV6-3,TRBJ2-7,many,TRBD1,14,CASRRQGQVYEQYF,TGTGCCAGCAGAAGACAGGGGCAAGTCTACGAGCAGTACTTC
TRBV20-1,TRBJ2-1,-,-,15,CSARDLGADYNEQFF,TGCAGTGCTAGAGATCTCGGGGCAGACTACAATGAGCAGTTCTTC
TRBV5-1,TRBJ2-2,-,-,16,CASRVVGQANTGELFF,TGCGCCAGCAGAGTCGTAGGACAAGCGAACACCGGGGAGCTGTTTTTT
TRBV7-2,TRBJ2-7,few,TRBD2,15,CASSLVRTSGLAVYF,TGTGCCAGCAGCTTAGTTCGTACTAGCGGGTTAGCCGTGTACTTC
TRBV6-1,TRBJ2-1,-,-,15,CASSKSGRAFNEQFF,TGTGCCAGCAGTAAAAGCGGAAGGGCCTTTAATGAGCAGTTCTTC
TRBV11-2,TRBJ2-1,-,TRBD2,20,CASSRRTSGGFWSSYNEQFF,TGTGCCAGCAGCCGCCGGACTAGCGGGGGGTTCTGGAGCTCCTACAATGAGCAGTTCTTC
TRBV7-2,TRBJ2-7,few,TRBD1,15,CASSPGTGALYEQYF,TGTGCCAGCAGCCCAGGGACAGGGGCCTTATACGAGCAGTACTTC
TRBV18,TRBJ2-7,-,TRBD2,22,CASSPVVRLRQLTEREGSEQYF,TGTGCCAGCTCACCAGTTGTCCGCCTCCGACAGTTGACTGAGCGGGAGGGATCCGAGCAGTACTTC
TRBV14,TRBJ1-4,-,TRBD1,15,CASYHTGDQPEKLFF,TGTGCCAGCTACCATACAGGGGACCAACCGGAGAAACTGTTTTTT
TRBV5-5,TRBJ2-7,few,TRBD1,14,CASRWDRVKGEQYF,TGTGCCAGCAGGTGGGACAGGGTGAAAGGCGAGCAGTACTTC
TRBV5-1,TRBJ1-1,few,TRBD1,15,CASSAGTEGTTEAFF,TGCGCCAGCAGCGCGGGGACAGAAGGAACTACTGAAGCTTTCTTT
TRBV29-1,TRBJ2-7,-,-,11,CSVGGANEQYF,TGCAGCGTTGGGGGAGCCAACGAGCAGTACTTC
TRBV29-1,TRBJ1-4,-,-,13,CSVEAQTNEKLFF,TGCAGCGTTGAAGCCCAGACTAATGAAAAACTGTTTTTT
TRBV4-2,TRBJ1-1,few,-,14,CASSRQRANTEAFF,TGTGCCAGCAGCCGTCAGAGGGCGAACACTGAAGCTTTCTTT
TRBV7-9,TRBJ2-7,few,-,14,CASSPAGQGAEQYF,TGTGCCAGCAGCCCAGCGGGGCAGGGGGCTGAGCAGTACTTC
TRBV12-3/TRBV12-4,TRBJ2-1,few,TRBD2,15,CASSSGLAVIYEQFF,TGTGCCAGCAGTTCAGGACTAGCGGTAATTTATGAGCAGTTCTTC
TRBV20-1,TRBJ2-6,few,TRBD1,15,CSLGQGGPGANVLTF,TGCAGTTTGGGACAGGGGGGACCTGGGGCCAACGTCCTGACTTTC
TRBV21-1,TRBJ2-3,many,-,15,CASSKSWRSTDTQYF,TGTGCCAGCAGCAAAAGTTGGCGGAGCACAGATACGCAGTATTTT
TRBV6-2/TRBV6-3,TRBJ2-4,many,TRBD1,16,CASSSIPGTVKNIQYF,TGTGCCAGCAGTAGCATCCCCGGGACAGTAAAAAACATTCAGTACTTC
TRBV2,TRBJ1-5,few,-,15,CASSDQGIGNQPQHF,TGTGCCAGCAGTGACCAGGGGATCGGCAATCAGCCCCAGCATTTT
TRBV7-9,TRBJ2-7,-,TRBD2,15,CASSPAGTTFYEQYF,TGTGCCAGCAGCCCCGCGGGGACTACCTTCTACGAGCAGTACTTC
TRBV2,TRBJ1-5,-,-,14,CASRADGSNQPQHF,TGTGCCAGCAGAGCGGACGGGAGCAATCAGCCCCAGCATTTT
TRBV5-1,TRBJ1-3,many,-,14,CASSLDGAGNTIYF,TGCGCCAGCAGCTTGGACGGGGCGGGAAACACCATATATTTT